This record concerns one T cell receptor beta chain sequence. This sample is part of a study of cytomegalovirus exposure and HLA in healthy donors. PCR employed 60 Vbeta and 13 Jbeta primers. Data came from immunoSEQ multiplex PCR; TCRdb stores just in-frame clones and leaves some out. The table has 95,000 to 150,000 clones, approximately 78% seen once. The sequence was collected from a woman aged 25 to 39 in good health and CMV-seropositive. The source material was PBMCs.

The CDR3, as DNA: TGCGCCAGCAGCTTGGGGGAGTGGCCCCATCAGCCCCAGCATTTT. This encodes CASSLGEWPHQPQHF. The gene calls are TRBV5-1 and TRBJ1-5, with D uncertain. The CDR3 sequence is 15 residues long. Germline CDR1 SGHRS, CDR2 YFSETQ. With 0 bases removed from V and 5 bases from J, the gap between germline ends came to 12 bases.